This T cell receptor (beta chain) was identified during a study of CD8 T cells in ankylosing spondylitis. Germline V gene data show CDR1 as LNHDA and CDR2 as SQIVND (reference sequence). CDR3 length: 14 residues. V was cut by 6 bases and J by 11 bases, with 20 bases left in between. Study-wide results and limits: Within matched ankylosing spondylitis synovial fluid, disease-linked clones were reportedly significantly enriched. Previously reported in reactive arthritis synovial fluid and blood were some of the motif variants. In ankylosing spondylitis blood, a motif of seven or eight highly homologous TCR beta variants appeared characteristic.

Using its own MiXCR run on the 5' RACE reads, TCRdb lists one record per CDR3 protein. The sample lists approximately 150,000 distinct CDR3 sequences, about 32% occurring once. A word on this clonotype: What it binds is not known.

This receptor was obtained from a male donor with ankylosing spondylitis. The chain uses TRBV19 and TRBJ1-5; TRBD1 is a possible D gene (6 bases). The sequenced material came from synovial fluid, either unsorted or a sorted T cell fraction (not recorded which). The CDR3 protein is CASSLQGGEQAQHF. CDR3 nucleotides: TGTGCCAGTAGCTTACAGGGTGGAGAACAGGCCCAGCATTTT.